This TCR beta chain was sequenced in a study of blood T cell repertoires in COVID-19. The protocol was immunoSEQ multiplex PCR, while the TCRdb copy is restricted to in-frame clones and leaves out a portion. The sample carries approximately 200,000 clones, about 88% recorded once. Trimming shortened V by 4 bases and J by 3 bases, and 19 bases separated the two germline ends. The CDR3 spans 17 residues. The germline gives CDR1 SGHTS, CDR2 YDEGEE. Sequencing was performed on peripheral blood. This chain uses TRBV5-8 with TRBJ2-2, with a tentative D call TRBD1 (6 bases). This TCR was recovered from a woman between 25 and 40 years old with active or convalescent COVID-19. CDR3 DNA sequence: TGTGCCAGCAGCCCACTACGACAGGCGCGCGACACCGGGGAGCTGTTTTTT. Its translation: CASSPLRQARDTGELFF.